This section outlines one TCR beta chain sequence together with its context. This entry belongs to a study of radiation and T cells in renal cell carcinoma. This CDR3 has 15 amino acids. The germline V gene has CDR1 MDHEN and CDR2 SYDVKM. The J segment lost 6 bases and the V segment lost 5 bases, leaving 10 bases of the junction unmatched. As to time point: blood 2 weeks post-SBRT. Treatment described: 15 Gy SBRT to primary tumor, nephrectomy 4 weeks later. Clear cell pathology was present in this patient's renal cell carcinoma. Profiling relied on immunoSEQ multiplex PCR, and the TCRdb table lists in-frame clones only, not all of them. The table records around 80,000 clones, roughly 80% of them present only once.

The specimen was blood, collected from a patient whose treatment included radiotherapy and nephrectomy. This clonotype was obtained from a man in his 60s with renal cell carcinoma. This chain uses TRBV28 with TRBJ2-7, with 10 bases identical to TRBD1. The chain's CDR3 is CASSLPSRTGGEQYF. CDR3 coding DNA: TGTGCCAGCAGTCTCCCCTCTCGGACAGGGGGCGAGCAGTACTTC.